This T cell receptor beta chain was observed in a study of blood T cells in healthy people across ages. To note about this clonotype: Given a much more abundant clone one base away, this may be a read error.

Combining a sample-barcoded 5' primer with a J-beta primer mix, a second PCR ran for 7 to 11 cycles. TCRdb called the 5' RACE reads again in MiXCR, with one record for every CDR3 protein. The sample shows roughly 730,000 distinct CDR3 sequences, approximately 60% of them seen only once. This CDR3 comprises 13 residues. Germline V gene lookup returns CDR1 SEHNR and CDR2 FQNEAQ (reference sequence). Sequencing used blood. V gene TRBV7-9 combines with J gene TRBJ1-2; TRBD1 agrees at 7 bases. The TCR comes from a middle-aged man in good health. CDR3 sequence (DNA): TGTACCAGCAGGGAGGGACAGACCTATGGCTACACCTTC. Translated: CTSREGQTYGYTF.